A single sample is the source of the 4 T cell receptor beta chains below, sequenced in a study of T cell repertoires in cytomegalovirus infection. One entry per CDR3 protein results from TCRdb running MiXCR on the reads. Here the sample spans some 350,000 distinct CDR3 sequences, roughly 20% being singletons. The material sequenced was PBMCs. Source of these receptors: a human donor in good health (CMV status not recorded). Some clones in this sample may be carry-over from other donors' samples.

At least ten counts were recorded for this clonotype. The chain couples TRBV7-2 to TRBJ2-3; D is unclear. The CDR3 is 14 residues long. Germline V CDR1 and CDR2: SGHTA, FQGNSA. Trimming pared 3 bases from V and 2 bases from J, leaving 9 bases between. The CDR3 DNA reads TGTGCCAGCAGCTTCTACTGGTCCACAGATACGCAGTATTTT. Amino acids: CASSFYWSTDTQYF.

This clonotype appeared a few times. The gene calls are TRBV9 and TRBJ2-3; D is unresolved. V was shortened by 0 bases and J by 2 bases, with 10 bases between the two germline ends. Per germline, CDR1 SGDLS and CDR2 YYNGEE. The CDR3 is made up of 15 amino acids. The CDR3 DNA follows: TGTGCCAGCAGCGTAGCGTGGGCCCTCACAGATACGCAGTATTTT. As protein: CASSVAWALTDTQYF.

This clonotype appeared many times. The CDR3 nucleotides are TGTGCCAGCAGCCCACAAACTAGCGGGGGGTACAATGAGCAGTTCTTC. This codes for CASSPQTSGGYNEQFF. The chain combines TRBV7-2 with TRBJ2-1; 12 bases agree with TRBD2. The CDR3 sequence is 16 residues long. The V gene end was trimmed by 5 bases and the J gene end by 4 bases; junction bases not matched to a gene: 6. The germline V gene has CDR1 SGHTA and CDR2 FQGNSA.

This clonotype has only a few counts. The J gene is TRBJ2-1, the V gene TRBV20-1; the match to TRBD2 covers 13 bases. V trimming: 1 base; J trimming: 1 base; junction bases outside the gene matches: 4. CDR1 is DFQATT, CDR2 SNEGSKA, per germline (reference sequence). The CDR3 totals 17 residues. The CDR3 reads CSARGLAGGRSYNEQFF. The CDR3 DNA follows: TGCAGTGCTAGAGGACTAGCGGGGGGCCGGTCCTACAATGAGCAGTTCTTC.